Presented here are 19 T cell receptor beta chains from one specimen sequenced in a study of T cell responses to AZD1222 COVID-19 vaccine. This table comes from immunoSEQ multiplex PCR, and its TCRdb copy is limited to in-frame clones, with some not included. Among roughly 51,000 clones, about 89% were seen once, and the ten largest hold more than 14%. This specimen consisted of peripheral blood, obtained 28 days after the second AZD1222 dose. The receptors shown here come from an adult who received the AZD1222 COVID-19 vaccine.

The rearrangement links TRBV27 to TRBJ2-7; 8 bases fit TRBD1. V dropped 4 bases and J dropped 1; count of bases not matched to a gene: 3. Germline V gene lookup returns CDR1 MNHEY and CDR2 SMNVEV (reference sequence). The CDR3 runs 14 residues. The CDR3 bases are TGTGCCAGCAGTTCGACAGGGGATTCCTACGAGCAGTACTTC. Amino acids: CASSSTGDSYEQYF.

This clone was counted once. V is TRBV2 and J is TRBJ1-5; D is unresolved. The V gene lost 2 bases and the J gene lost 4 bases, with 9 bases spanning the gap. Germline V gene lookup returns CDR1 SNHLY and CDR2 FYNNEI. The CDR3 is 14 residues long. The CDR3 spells CASSEIEGNQPQHF. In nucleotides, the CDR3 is TGTGCCAGCAGTGAAATTGAGGGAAATCAGCCCCAGCATTTT. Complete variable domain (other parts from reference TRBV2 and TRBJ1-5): EPEVTQTPSHQVTQMGQEVILRCVPISNHLYFYWYRQILGQKVEFLVSFYNNEISEKSEIFDDQFSVERPDGSNFTLKIRSTKLEDSAMYFCASSEIEGNQPQHFGDGTRLSIL.

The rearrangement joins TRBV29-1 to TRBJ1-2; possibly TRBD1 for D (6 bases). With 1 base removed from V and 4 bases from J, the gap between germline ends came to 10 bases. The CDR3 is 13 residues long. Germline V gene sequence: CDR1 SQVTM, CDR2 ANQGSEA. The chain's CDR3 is CSVEGTGTYGYTF. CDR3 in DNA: TGCAGCGTTGAAGGTACAGGGACCTATGGCTACACCTTC.

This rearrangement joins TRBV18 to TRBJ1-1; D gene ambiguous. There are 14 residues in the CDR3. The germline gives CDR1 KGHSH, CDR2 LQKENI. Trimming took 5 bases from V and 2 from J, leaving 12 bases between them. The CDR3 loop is CASSLEIGNTEAFF. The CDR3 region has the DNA TGTGCCAGCTCATTAGAAATAGGAAACACTGAAGCTTTCTTT.

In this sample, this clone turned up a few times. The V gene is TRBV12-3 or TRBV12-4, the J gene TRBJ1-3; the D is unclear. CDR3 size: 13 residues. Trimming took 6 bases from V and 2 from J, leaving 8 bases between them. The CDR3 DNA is TGTGCCAGCAGCCTACTTACTGGAAACACCATATATTTT. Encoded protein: CASSLLTGNTIYF.

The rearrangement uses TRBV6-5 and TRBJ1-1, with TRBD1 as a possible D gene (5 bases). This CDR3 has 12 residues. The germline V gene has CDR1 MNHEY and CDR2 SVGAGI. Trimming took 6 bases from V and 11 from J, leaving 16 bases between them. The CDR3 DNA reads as TGTGCCAGCAGCCTCTCAGGGAGGAGGGCTTTCTTT. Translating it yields CASSLSGRRAFF.

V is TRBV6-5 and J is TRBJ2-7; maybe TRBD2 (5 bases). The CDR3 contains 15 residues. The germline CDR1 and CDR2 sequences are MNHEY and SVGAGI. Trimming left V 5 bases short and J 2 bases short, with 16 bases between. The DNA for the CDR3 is TGTGCCAGCAGTCCTGGCAGCGGCCGTACCTACGAGCAGTACTTC. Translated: CASSPGSGRTYEQYF.

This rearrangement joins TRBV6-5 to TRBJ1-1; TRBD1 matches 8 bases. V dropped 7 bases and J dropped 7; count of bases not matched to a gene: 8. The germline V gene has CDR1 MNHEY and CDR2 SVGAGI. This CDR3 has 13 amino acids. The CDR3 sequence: CASIVSQGGEAFF. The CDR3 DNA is TGTGCCAGCATAGTTTCACAGGGGGGTGAAGCTTTCTTT.

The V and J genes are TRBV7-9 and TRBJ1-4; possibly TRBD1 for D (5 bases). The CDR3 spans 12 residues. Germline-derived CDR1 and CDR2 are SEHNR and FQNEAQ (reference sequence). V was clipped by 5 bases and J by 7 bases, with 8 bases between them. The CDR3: CASSRTSEKLFF. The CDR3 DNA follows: TGTGCCAGCAGCCGGACAAGTGAAAAACTGTTTTTT.

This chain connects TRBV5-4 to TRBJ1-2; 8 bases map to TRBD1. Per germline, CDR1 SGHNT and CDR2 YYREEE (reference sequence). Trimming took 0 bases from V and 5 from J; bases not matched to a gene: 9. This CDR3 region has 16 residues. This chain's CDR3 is CASSLEQGGWDYGYTF. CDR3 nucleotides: TGTGCCAGCAGCTTGGAACAGGGGGGCTGGGATTATGGCTACACCTTC.

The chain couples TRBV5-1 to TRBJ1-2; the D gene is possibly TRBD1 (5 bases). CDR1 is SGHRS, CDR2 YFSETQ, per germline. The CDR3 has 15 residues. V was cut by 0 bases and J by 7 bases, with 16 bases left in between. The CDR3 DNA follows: TGCGCCAGCAGCTTGGCCGCCCCAGGGCTCGGTGGCTACACCTTC. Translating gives CASSLAAPGLGGYTF.

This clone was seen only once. The CDR3 sequence is CASSSTGYEGYTF. The DNA for the CDR3 is TGTGCCAGCAGCTCGACAGGGTACGAAGGCTACACCTTC. The chain recombines TRBV7-9 with TRBJ1-2; 7 bases are a match to TRBD1. The V gene's germline CDR1 is SEHNR and CDR2 FQNEAQ (reference sequence). The length of the CDR3 is 13 residues. V gave up 4 bases and J gave up 8 bases; unmatched junction bases: 7.

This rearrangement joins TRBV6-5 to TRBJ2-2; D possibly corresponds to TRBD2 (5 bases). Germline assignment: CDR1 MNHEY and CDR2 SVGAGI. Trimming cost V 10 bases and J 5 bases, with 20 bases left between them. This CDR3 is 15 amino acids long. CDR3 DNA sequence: TGTGCCACTAAGAGGTGGAGCGGAGTGACCGGGGAGCTGTTTTTT. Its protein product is CATKRWSGVTGELFF.

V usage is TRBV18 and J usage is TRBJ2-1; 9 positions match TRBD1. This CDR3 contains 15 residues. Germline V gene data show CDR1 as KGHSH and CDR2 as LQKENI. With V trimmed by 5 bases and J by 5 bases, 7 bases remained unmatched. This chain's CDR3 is CASSEQGAANNEQFF. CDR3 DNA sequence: TGTGCCAGCTCAGAACAGGGGGCGGCGAACAATGAGCAGTTCTTC.

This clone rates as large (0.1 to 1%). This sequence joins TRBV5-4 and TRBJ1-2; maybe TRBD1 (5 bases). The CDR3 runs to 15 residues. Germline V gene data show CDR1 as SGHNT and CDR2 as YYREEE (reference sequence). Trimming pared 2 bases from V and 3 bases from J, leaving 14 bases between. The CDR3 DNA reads TGTGCCAGCAGCTTTCGGGGGAGGGGCGACTATGGCTACACCTTC. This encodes CASSFRGRGDYGYTF. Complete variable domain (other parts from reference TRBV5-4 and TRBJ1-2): ETGVTQSPTHLIKTRGQQVTLRCSSQSGHNTVSWYQQALGQGPQFIFQYYREEENGRGNFPPRFSGLQFPNYSSELNVNALELDDSALYLCASSFRGRGDYGYTFGSGTRLTVV.

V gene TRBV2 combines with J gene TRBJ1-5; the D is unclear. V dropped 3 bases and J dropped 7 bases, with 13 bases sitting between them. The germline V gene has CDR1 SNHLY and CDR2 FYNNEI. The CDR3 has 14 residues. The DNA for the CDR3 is TGTGCCAGCAGTGACGTGAAGGGTTCCCAGCCCCAGCATTTT. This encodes CASSDVKGSQPQHF.

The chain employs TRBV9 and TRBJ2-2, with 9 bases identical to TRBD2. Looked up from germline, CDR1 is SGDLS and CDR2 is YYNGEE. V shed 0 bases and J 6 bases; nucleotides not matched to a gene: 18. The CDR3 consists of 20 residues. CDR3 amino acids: CASSVDLTSGRSLHAGELFF. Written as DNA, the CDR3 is TGTGCCAGCAGCGTAGATCTGACTAGCGGCAGGTCTCTCCATGCCGGGGAGCTGTTTTTT.

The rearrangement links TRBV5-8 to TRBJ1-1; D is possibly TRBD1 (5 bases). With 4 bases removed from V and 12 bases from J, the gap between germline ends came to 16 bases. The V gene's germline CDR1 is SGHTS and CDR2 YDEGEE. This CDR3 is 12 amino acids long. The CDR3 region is CASSLQQGVSFF. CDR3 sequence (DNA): TGTGCCAGCAGCCTCCAGCAAGGGGTATCTTTCTTT.

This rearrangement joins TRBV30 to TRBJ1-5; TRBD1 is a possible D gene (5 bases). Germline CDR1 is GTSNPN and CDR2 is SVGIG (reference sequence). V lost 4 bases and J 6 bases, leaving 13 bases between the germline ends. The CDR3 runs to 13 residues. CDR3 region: CAWKRGAGQPQHF. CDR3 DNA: TGTGCCTGGAAGAGAGGGGCAGGTCAGCCCCAGCATTTT.